The 2 T cell receptor beta chains in this list originate from one sample, sequenced in a study of OX40 agonist ivuxolimab in advanced cancers. Generated by immunoSEQ multiplex PCR, the TCRdb table keeps only in-frame clones and is missing some. The table includes some 17,000 clones, roughly 75% detected once. The sequenced sample was CD4+ or CD8+ T cells sorted from blood, obtained in a trial of the OX40 agonist ivuxolimab. Receptor source: an adult with an advanced solid tumor such as melanoma, head and neck, liver or kidney cancer.

The V and J genes are TRBV27 and TRBJ1-2; TRBD1 is a possible D gene (6 bases). The length of the CDR3 is 14 residues. V lost 5 bases and J lost 2, with 12 bases in between. CDR1 and CDR2 from the germline V gene are MNHEY and SMNVEV (reference sequence). The CDR3 nucleotides read TGTGCCAGCAGTCCGTCCGGGACAAACTATGGCTACACCTTC. Protein product: CASSPSGTNYGYTF.

V gene TRBV7-9 combines with J gene TRBJ2-4; the D is unclear. V dropped 5 bases and J dropped 11 bases, with 10 bases sitting between them. The CDR3 is 11 amino acids. Germline CDR1 reads SEHNR; CDR2 reads FQNEAQ (reference sequence). Here the CDR3 reads CASSPERVQYF. The CDR3 nucleotides are TGTGCCAGCAGCCCAGAGCGAGTTCAGTACTTC.